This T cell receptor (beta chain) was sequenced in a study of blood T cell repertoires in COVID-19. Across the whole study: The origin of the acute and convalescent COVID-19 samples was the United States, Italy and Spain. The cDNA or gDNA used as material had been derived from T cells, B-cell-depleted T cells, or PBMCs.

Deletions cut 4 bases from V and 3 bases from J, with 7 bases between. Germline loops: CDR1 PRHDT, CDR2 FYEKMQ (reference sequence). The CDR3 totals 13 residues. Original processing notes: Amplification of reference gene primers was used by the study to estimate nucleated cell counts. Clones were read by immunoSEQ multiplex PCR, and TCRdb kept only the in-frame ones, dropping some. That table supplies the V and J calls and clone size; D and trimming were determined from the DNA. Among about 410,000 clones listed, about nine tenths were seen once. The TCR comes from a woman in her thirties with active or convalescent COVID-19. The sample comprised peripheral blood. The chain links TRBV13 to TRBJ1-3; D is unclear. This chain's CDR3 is CASSSRFGNTIYF. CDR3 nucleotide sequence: TGTGCCAGCAGCTCGCGTTTTGGAAACACCATATATTTT.